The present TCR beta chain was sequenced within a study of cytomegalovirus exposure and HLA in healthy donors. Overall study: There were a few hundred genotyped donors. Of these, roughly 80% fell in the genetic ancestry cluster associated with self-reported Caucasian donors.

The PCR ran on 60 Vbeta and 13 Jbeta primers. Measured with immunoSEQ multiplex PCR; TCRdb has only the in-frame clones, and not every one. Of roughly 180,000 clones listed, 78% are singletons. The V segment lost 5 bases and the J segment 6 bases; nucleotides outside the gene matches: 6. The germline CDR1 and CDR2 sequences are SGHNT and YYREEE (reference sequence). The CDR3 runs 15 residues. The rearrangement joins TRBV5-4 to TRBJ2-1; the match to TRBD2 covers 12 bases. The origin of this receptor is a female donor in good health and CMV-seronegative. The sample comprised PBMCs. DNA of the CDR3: TGTGCCAGCAGGCTAGCGGGGGGGAGTAGCAATGAGCAGTTCTTC. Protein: CASRLAGGSSNEQFF. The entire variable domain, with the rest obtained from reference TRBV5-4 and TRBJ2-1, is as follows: ETGVTQSPTHLIKTRGQQVTLRCSSQSGHNTVSWYQQALGQGPQFIFQYYREEENGRGNFPPRFSGLQFPNYSSELNVNALELDDSALYLCASRLAGGSSNEQFFGPGTRLTVL.